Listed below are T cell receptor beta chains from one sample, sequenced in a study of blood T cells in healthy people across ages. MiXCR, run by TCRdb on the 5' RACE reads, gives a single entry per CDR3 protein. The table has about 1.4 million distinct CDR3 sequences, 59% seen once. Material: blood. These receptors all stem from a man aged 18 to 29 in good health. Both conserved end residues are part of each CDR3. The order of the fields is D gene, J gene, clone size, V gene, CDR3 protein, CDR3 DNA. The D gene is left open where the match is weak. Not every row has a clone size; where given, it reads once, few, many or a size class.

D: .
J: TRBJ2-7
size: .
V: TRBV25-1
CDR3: CASSDYEGNEQYF
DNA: TGTGCCAGCAGTGACTACGAAGGAAACGAGCAGTACTTC

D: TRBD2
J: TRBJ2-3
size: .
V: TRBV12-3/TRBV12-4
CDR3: CAGSFIRTSAPSTDTQYF
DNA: TGTGCCGGCAGTTTTATTAGGACTAGCGCCCCTAGCACAGATACGCAGTATTTT

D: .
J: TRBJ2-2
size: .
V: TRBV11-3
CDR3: CASSVAANTGELFF
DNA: TGTGCCAGCTCGGTAGCGGCTAACACCGGGGAGCTGTTTTTT

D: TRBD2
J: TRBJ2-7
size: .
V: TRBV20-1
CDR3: CSARLLAGLSYEQYF
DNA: TGCAGTGCTAGACTACTAGCGGGACTCTCCTACGAGCAGTACTTC

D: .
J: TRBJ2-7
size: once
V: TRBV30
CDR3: CAWSVAEQYF
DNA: TGTGCCTGGAGTGTTGCCGAGCAGTACTTC

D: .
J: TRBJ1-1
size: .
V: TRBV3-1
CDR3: CASSQAFDTEAFF
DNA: TGTGCCAGCAGCCAAGCATTTGACACTGAAGCTTTCTTT

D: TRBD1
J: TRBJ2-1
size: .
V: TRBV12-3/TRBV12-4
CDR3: CASSFTGAGQFF
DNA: TGTGCCAGCAGTTTTACAGGGGCAGGGCAGTTCTTC

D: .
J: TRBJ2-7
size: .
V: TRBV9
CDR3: CASSVAGVDYEQYF
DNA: TGTGCCAGCAGCGTAGCGGGAGTTGACTACGAGCAGTACTTC

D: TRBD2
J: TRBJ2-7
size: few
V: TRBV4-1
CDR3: CASSQGPLGRGLYEQYF
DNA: TGCGCCAGCAGCCAAGGGCCTCTAGGGAGGGGTCTTTACGAGCAGTACTTC

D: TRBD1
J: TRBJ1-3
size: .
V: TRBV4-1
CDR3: CASSQGARGIIYF
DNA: TGCGCCAGCAGTCAGGGGGCGCGCGGAATCATATATTTT

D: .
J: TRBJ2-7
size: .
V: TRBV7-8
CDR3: CASSGRAGGSYEQYF
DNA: TGTGCCAGCAGCGGACGCGCAGGGGGGTCCTACGAGCAGTACTTC

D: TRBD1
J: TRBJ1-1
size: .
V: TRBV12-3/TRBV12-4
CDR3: CASNGVQGGDTEAFF
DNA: TGTGCCAGCAACGGGGTACAGGGGGGGGACACTGAAGCTTTCTTT